A selection of T cell receptor beta chains follows, all from one sample in a study of beta chain features in type 1 diabetes. TCRdb keeps only in-frame clones here, not all; method: immunoSEQ multiplex PCR. The sample shows hundreds of thousands of clones, around an eighth of them seen only once. The sample taken for sequencing was naive CD4+ T cells from blood. The receptors come from a woman in her thirties or forties in good health. Both conserved end residues are part of each CDR3. The order of the fields is V gene, clone size, CDR3 length, J gene, D gene, CDR3 protein, CDR3 DNA. D genes are given only for firm matches. Where a row states a size, it is once, few, many or the class of an expanded clone; other rows omit it.

>TRBV5-1|NA|14|TRBJ1-4|TRBD1
CASSSGTGREKLFF
TGCGCCAGCAGCTCCGGGACAGGGCGGGAAAAACTGTTTTTT
>TRBV19|few|14|TRBJ1-2|TRBD1
CASNRNRGGGGYTF
TGTGCCAGTAACCGCAACAGGGGAGGAGGGGGCTACACCTTC
>TRBV5-1|NA|13|TRBJ2-4|TRBD2
CASSSTGGDIQYF
TGCGCCAGCAGCTCAACGGGGGGGGACATTCAGTACTTC
>TRBV5-1|once|16|TRBJ2-7|TRBD2
CASSPDSGGTDYEQYF
TGCGCCAGCAGCCCAGATAGCGGGGGTACCGACTACGAGCAGTACTTC
>TRBV19|NA|16|TRBJ1-1|TRBD1
CASSARQGAIGTEAFF
TGTGCCAGTAGTGCCCGACAGGGGGCCATCGGAACTGAAGCTTTCTTT
>TRBV4-1|few|17|TRBJ2-2|TRBD2
CASSRLRSGANTGELFF
TGCGCCAGCAGCCGGTTACGAAGCGGGGCGAACACCGGGGAGCTGTTTTTT
>TRBV5-4|NA|16|TRBJ2-5|TRBD2
CASSPGGASGAETQYF
TGTGCCAGCAGCCCCGGGGGGGCTAGCGGGGCTGAGACCCAGTACTTC
>TRBV29-1|many|13|TRBJ2-3|NA
CSAGLPSTDTQYF
TGCAGCGCGGGACTTCCCAGCACAGATACGCAGTATTTT
>TRBV10-3|NA|16|TRBJ1-3|TRBD1
CAIRTGTGDSGNTIYF
TGTGCCATCAGAACCGGGACAGGAGATTCTGGAAACACCATATATTTT
>TRBV6-6|NA|14|TRBJ1-1|TRBD1
CASIVQGTNTEAFF
TGTGCCAGCATCGTACAGGGGACCAACACTGAAGCTTTCTTT
>TRBV25-1|few|16|TRBJ2-2|TRBD1
CASSEAGTGATGELFF
TGTGCCAGCAGTGAAGCCGGGACAGGGGCTACCGGGGAGCTGTTTTTT
>TRBV6-5|NA|12|TRBJ2-2|NA
CASNGGAGELFF
TGTGCCAGCAACGGTGGTGCCGGGGAGCTGTTTTTT
>TRBV9|NA|19|TRBJ2-3|TRBD2
CASSVEVSGGRGSTDTQYF
TGTGCCAGCAGCGTAGAAGTTAGCGGGGGGCGAGGTAGCACAGATACGCAGTATTTT
>TRBV23-1|NA|16|TRBJ2-7|NA
CASSQSLDVKTHEQYF
TGCGCCAGCAGTCAATCGTTAGATGTAAAAACCCACGAGCAGTACTTC
>TRBV11-2|NA|12|TRBJ1-2|NA
CASSPDSYGYTF
TGTGCCAGCAGCCCCGACAGCTATGGCTACACCTTC
>TRBV2|few|15|TRBJ2-3|NA
CASKLDAGAGDTQYF
TGTGCCAGCAAACTAGACGCAGGGGCCGGAGATACGCAGTATTTT
>TRBV7-2|NA|15|TRBJ2-7|TRBD1
CASSPDGTGGYEQYF
TGTGCCAGCAGCCCAGACGGGACAGGGGGCTACGAGCAGTACTTC
>TRBV5-1|NA|13|TRBJ1-2|TRBD1
CASSSGRGQGYTF
TGCGCCAGCAGCTCGGGCAGGGGGCAAGGCTACACCTTC
>TRBV7-9|NA|14|TRBJ1-2|NA
CASRRSGGSYGYTF
TGTGCCAGCAGGCGGTCGGGGGGCTCTTATGGCTACACCTTC
>TRBV5-1|few|12|TRBJ2-7|NA
CASSWEDGEQYF
TGCGCCAGCAGCTGGGAGGACGGCGAGCAGTACTTC
>TRBV9|NA|16|TRBJ2-5|TRBD2
CASSVGLAAFQETQYF
TGTGCCAGCAGCGTAGGGCTAGCGGCTTTCCAAGAGACCCAGTACTTC
>TRBV9|few|15|TRBJ1-1|TRBD1
CASSPRQGMGTEAFF
TGTGCCAGCAGCCCTCGACAGGGTATGGGCACTGAAGCTTTCTTT